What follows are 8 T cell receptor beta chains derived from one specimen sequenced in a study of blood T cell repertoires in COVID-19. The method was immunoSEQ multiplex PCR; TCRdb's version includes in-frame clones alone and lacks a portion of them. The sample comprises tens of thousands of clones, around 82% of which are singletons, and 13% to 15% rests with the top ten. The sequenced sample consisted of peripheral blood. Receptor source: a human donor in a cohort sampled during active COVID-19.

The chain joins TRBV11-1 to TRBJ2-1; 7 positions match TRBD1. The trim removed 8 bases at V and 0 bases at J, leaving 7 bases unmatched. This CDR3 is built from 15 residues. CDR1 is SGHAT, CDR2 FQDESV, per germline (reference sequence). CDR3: CASGYRDSSYNEQFF. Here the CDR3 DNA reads TGTGCCAGCGGTTACCGGGACAGCTCCTACAATGAGCAGTTCTTC.

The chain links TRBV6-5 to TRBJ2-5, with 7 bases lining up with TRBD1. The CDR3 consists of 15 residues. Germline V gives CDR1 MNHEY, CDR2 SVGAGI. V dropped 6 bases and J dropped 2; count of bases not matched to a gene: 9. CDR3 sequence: CASRGDSPIQETQYF. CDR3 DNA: TGTGCCAGCAGGGGGGACAGCCCAATACAAGAGACCCAGTACTTC.

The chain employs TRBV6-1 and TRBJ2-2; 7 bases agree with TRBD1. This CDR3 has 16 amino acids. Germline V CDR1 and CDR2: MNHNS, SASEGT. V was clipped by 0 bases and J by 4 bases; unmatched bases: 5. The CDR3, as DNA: TGTGCCAGCAGTGAAGCGACAGGGCCCGGCACCGGGGAGCTGTTTTTT. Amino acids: CASSEATGPGTGELFF.

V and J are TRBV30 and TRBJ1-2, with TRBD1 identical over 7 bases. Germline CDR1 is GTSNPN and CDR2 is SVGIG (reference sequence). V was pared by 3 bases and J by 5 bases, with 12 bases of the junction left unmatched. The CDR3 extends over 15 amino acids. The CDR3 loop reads CAWSQASTRGYGYTF. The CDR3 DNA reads TGTGCCTGGAGCCAAGCCAGTACCAGGGGGTATGGCTACACCTTC.

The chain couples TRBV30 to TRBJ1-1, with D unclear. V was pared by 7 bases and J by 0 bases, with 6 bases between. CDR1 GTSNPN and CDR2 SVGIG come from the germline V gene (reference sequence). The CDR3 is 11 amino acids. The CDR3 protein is CAFSVNTEAFF. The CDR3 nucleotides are TGTGCCTTCTCAGTGAACACTGAAGCTTTCTTT.

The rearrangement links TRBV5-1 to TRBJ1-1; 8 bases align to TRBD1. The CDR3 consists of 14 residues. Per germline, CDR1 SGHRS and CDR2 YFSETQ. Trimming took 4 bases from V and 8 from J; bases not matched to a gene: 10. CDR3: CASSPPGQGREAFF. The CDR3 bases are TGCGCCAGCAGCCCACCTGGACAGGGCCGAGAAGCTTTCTTT. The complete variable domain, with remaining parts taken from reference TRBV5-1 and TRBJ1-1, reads KAGVTQTPRYLIKTRGQQVTLSCSPISGHRSVSWYQQTPGQGLQFLFEYFSETQRNKGNFPGRFSGRQFSNSRSEMNVSTLELGDSALYLCASSPPGQGREAFFGQGTRLTVV.

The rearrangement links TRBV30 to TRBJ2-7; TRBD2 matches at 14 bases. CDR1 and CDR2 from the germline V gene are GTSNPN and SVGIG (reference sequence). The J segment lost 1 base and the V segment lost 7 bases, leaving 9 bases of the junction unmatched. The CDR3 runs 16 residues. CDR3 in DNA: TGTGCCTCTCGACTAGCGGGAGGGTTCGGGTCCTACGAGCAGTACTTC. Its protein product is CASRLAGGFGSYEQYF.

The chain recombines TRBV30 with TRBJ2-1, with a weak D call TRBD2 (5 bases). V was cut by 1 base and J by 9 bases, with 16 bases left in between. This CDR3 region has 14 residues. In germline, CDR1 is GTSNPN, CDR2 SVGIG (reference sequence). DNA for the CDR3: TGTGCCTGGAGTGGGGAGCCTAGGTATCCTGAGCAGTTCTTC. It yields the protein CAWSGEPRYPEQFF.